These T cell receptor beta chains were read from a single sample in a study of cytomegalovirus exposure and HLA in healthy donors. Produced via immunoSEQ multiplex PCR; TCRdb's table is partial and in-frame only. This repertoire shows around 170,000 clones, roughly 80% found once; its top ten account for 6.3%. The sequenced material came from PBMCs. Source of these receptors: a man aged 40-55 years in good health and CMV-seropositive. Each CDR3 is given with its conserved first and last residue. Fields, in order: J gene, V gene, clone size, D gene, CDR3 protein, CDR3 DNA. A D gene is named only where the DNA matches it firmly. Size tells how often a clone was seen (once, few, many) or the class of an expanded clone, and some rows leave it out.

TRBJ2-3 TRBV2 - - CASSPRDRDTQYF TGTGCCAGCAGTCCTCGGGATAGAGATACGCAGTATTTT
TRBJ2-1 TRBV7-2 - TRBD1 CASKTGGFEQFF TGTGCCAGCAAAACAGGGGGCTTTGAGCAGTTCTTC
TRBJ2-5 TRBV7-6 - - CASSFVSQGETQYF TGTGCCAGCAGCTTTGTCTCACAGGGTGAGACCCAGTACTTC
TRBJ2-3 TRBV7-2 - TRBD1 CASSAGTGASTDTQYF TGTGCCAGCAGCGCCGGGACAGGGGCGAGCACAGATACGCAGTATTTT
TRBJ1-1 TRBV21-1 - - CASSSLPRSMNTEAFF TGTGCCAGCAGCTCACTCCCGCGGAGCATGAACACTGAAGCTTTCTTT
TRBJ2-1 TRBV7-8 - TRBD2 CASSLLAGAYNEQFF TGTGCCAGCAGCTTACTAGCGGGTGCCTACAATGAGCAGTTCTTC
TRBJ1-1 TRBV2 - TRBD1 CASSEAGQGSAFF TGTGCCAGCAGTGAAGCGGGACAGGGTAGCGCTTTCTTT
TRBJ2-5 TRBV2 - - CASSERGGAETQYF TGTGCCAGCAGTGAAAGAGGAGGGGCCGAGACCCAGTACTTC
TRBJ1-1 TRBV19 few - CASSIDGAETKAFF TGTGCCAGTAGTATCGATGGGGCCGAAACAAAAGCTTTCTTT
TRBJ2-3 TRBV27 - TRBD2 CASSLYQRGFSSTDTQYF TGTGCCAGCAGTTTATACCAGCGGGGGTTCTCTAGCACAGATACGCAGTATTTT
TRBJ2-4 TRBV27 few TRBD1 CASSGSRGKNIQYF TGTGCCAGCAGCGGATCCAGGGGGAAAAACATTCAGTACTTC
TRBJ2-7 TRBV6-5 - - CASKGLYEQYF TGTGCCAGCAAGGGGCTCTACGAGCAGTACTTC
TRBJ2-5 TRBV5-1 - - CASSLLGDQETQYF TGCGCCAGCAGCTTGCTCGGGGACCAAGAGACCCAGTACTTC
TRBJ2-5 TRBV7-2 once TRBD2 CASGWGGGETQYF TGTGCCAGCGGGTGGGGCGGGGGAGAGACCCAGTACTTC
TRBJ1-3 TRBV6-4 - - CASSVEAGNTIYF TGTGCCAGCAGTGTGGAGGCGGGAAACACCATATATTTT
TRBJ1-2 TRBV9 once TRBD1 CASRRQGVGYTF TGTGCCAGCAGGAGACAGGGGGTCGGCTACACCTTC
TRBJ2-3 TRBV5-5 - TRBD2 CASSFGLAGTDTQYF TGTGCCAGCAGCTTTGGACTAGCGGGGACAGATACGCAGTATTTT
TRBJ1-1 TRBV5-6 - - CASSQGPRTEAFF TGTGCCAGCAGCCAGGGCCCGCGGACTGAAGCTTTCTTT
TRBJ2-2 TRBV5-1 - - CASSLTGTNTGELFF TGCGCCAGCAGCTTGACCGGGACGAACACCGGGGAGCTGTTTTTT
TRBJ2-3 TRBV28 - - CASSRAGYTDTQYF TGTGCCAGCAGCCGAGCGGGTTACACAGATACGCAGTATTTT
TRBJ2-7 TRBV15 - TRBD2 CATSRDRSSGGASYEQYF TGTGCCACCAGCAGAGATCGGAGTAGCGGGGGGGCCTCCTACGAGCAGTACTTC
TRBJ2-2 TRBV28 - TRBD1 CASSLTGPLGGELFF TGTGCCAGCAGCCTGACAGGGCCCTTGGGCGGGGAGCTGTTTTTT
TRBJ2-2 TRBV18 - TRBD2 CASSPLGLAGSSNTGELFF TGTGCCAGCTCACCTCTGGGACTAGCGGGGAGCTCGAACACCGGGGAGCTGTTTTTT
TRBJ1-5 TRBV19 few TRBD1 CASSVQGAYNQPQHF TGTGCCAGTAGTGTACAGGGGGCATACAATCAGCCCCAGCATTTT
TRBJ2-2 TRBV28 - TRBD2 CASSTSGGATGELFF TGTGCCAGCAGCACTAGCGGGGGCGCCACCGGGGAGCTGTTTTTT
TRBJ2-5 TRBV7-9 - - CASSYTDSQETQYF TGTGCCAGCAGCTACACGGACAGCCAAGAGACCCAGTACTTC
TRBJ1-1 TRBV9 few - CASSVGDPGMNTEAFF TGTGCCAGCAGCGTAGGTGATCCAGGAATGAACACTGAAGCTTTCTTT
TRBJ2-1 TRBV13 - - CASSLPDGVEQFF TGTGCCAGCAGCTTACCGGACGGGGTTGAGCAGTTCTTC
TRBJ2-5 TRBV21-1 - - CASSKPEESSETQYF TGTGCCAGCAGCAAACCTGAGGAGTCGTCGGAGACCCAGTACTTC
TRBJ1-5 TRBV7-2 - - CASSLGARAAWGNQPQHF TGTGCCAGCAGCTTAGGGGCCCGAGCCGCCTGGGGCAATCAGCCCCAGCATTTT
TRBJ2-5 TRBV2 - TRBD2 CASSGGTSQRGTQYF TGTGCCAGCAGTGGGGGGACTAGCCAACGGGGGACCCAGTACTTC
TRBJ1-1 TRBV30 - - CAWSVPFNMNTEAFF TGTGCCTGGAGTGTACCTTTTAACATGAACACTGAAGCTTTCTTT
TRBJ2-7 TRBV9 - TRBD1 CASSPRDRGPYEQYF TGTGCCAGCAGCCCACGGGACAGGGGGCCTTACGAGCAGTACTTC
TRBJ2-3 TRBV9 - TRBD1 CASSVRDRGHVDTQYF TGTGCCAGCAGCGTGAGGGACAGGGGGCATGTAGATACGCAGTATTTT
TRBJ2-7 TRBV7-6 - - CASSPSMEYEQYF TGTGCCAGCAGCCCCTCGATGGAGTACGAGCAGTACTTC
TRBJ1-3 TRBV2 - TRBD1 CASSQGDGNTIYF TGTGCCAGCAGCCAGGGGGACGGAAACACCATATATTTT
TRBJ2-2 TRBV25-1 - TRBD2 CASSPIGRGANTGELFF TGTGCCAGCAGTCCTATTGGGCGGGGGGCTAACACCGGGGAGCTGTTTTTT
TRBJ1-1 TRBV4-1 few - CASSPTGSGAEAFF TGCGCCAGCAGCCCCACAGGGTCCGGCGCTGAAGCTTTCTTT
TRBJ2-5 TRBV7-2 once - CASSSISVGKQETQYF TGTGCCAGCAGCTCCATTAGCGTAGGCAAACAAGAGACCCAGTACTTC
TRBJ2-1 TRBV9 - TRBD1 CASSGPPDRVTYNEQFF TGTGCCAGCAGCGGCCCCCCGGACAGGGTCACCTACAATGAGCAGTTCTTC
TRBJ1-4 TRBV14 - - CASSQTALNEKLFF TGTGCCAGCAGCCAAACAGCTCTTAATGAAAAACTGTTTTTT
TRBJ1-5 TRBV30 - - CAESQGRDQPQHF TGTGCCGAATCACAGGGTAGGGATCAGCCCCAGCATTTT
TRBJ1-5 TRBV9 - TRBD1 CASSSGQALNQPQHF TGTGCCAGCAGCTCGGGACAGGCGCTTAATCAGCCCCAGCATTTT
TRBJ1-6 TRBV7-2 - TRBD1 CASSRDSNSPLHF TGTGCCAGCAGCAGGGACAGCAATTCACCCCTCCACTTT
TRBJ1-1 TRBV28 - - CASSLTGRNTEAFF TGTGCCAGCAGTTTGACAGGACGGAACACTGAAGCTTTCTTT
TRBJ2-7 TRBV6-5 - TRBD1 CASSHRQGSYEQYF TGTGCCAGCAGTCACCGACAGGGGTCCTACGAGCAGTACTTC
TRBJ2-2 TRBV7-3 - - CASSLNGGTTGELFF TGTGCCAGCAGCTTAAACGGGGGAACAACCGGGGAGCTGTTTTTT
TRBJ1-5 TRBV6-6 - - CASSYLQGNQPQHF TGTGCCAGCAGTTACCTCCAGGGCAATCAGCCCCAGCATTTT
TRBJ2-7 TRBV6-1 - - CASREIAGDHEQYF TGTGCCAGCAGAGAAATCGCAGGGGACCACGAGCAGTACTTC
TRBJ2-2 TRBV10-2 - - CATKGGVGGELFF TGCGCCACCAAAGGGGGGGTGGGCGGGGAGCTGTTTTTT
TRBJ2-5 TRBV10-3 - - CAISARGSQETQYF TGTGCCATCAGTGCCAGGGGTTCCCAAGAGACCCAGTACTTC
TRBJ2-1 TRBV30 - TRBD2 CAWSGGGEQFF TGTGCCTGGAGTGGGGGAGGGGAGCAGTTCTTC
TRBJ1-5 TRBV30 once - CAWRNRDHQPQHF TGTGCCTGGAGAAACAGGGACCATCAGCCCCAGCATTTT
TRBJ2-7 TRBV19 - TRBD1 CASSPGGRAYGEQYF TGTGCCAGTAGCCCAGGGGGACGGGCATATGGCGAGCAGTACTTC